The source of this TCR beta chain is a study of glioma-infiltrating T cells after dendritic cell vaccination. Notes on the study in general: No direct clonality-survival link was found; a diverse polyclonal response may matter. Complete blood and tumor specimen sets were limited to few patients.

This clone appeared once. Its antigen is unknown. The immunoSEQ assay amplified TCRB CDR3 from up to roughly 2 ug DNA. Method: immunoSEQ multiplex PCR; TCRdb's copy keeps in-frame clones and lacks some. This sample has 55,000 to 75,000 clones; roughly 80% occur once, and the top ten carry approximately 15%. Noted time point: after dendritic cell vaccination, including at tumor progression/relapse. PBMC sampling occurred before vaccination, two weeks after the third dose, and at progression. CDR1 and CDR2 (germline): SGHRS, YFSETQ. The CDR3 length is 16 residues. V lost 3 bases to trimming and J lost 6 bases; unmatched junction nucleotides: 14.

The sequence derives from a human donor with glioblastoma. Source: blood, taken after dendritic cell vaccination. The V gene is TRBV5-1, the J gene TRBJ2-7; 8 positions match TRBD1. The CDR3 DNA is TGCGCCAGCAGCTCCGCAGGGGGCAGTGACCCGGGCGAGCAGTACTTC. Amino acid sequence: CASSSAGGSDPGEQYF. The whole variable domain, filled in from reference TRBV5-1 and TRBJ2-7, reads KAGVTQTPRYLIKTRGQQVTLSCSPISGHRSVSWYQQTPGQGLQFLFEYFSETQRNKGNFPGRFSGRQFSNSRSEMNVSTLELGDSALYLCASSSAGGSDPGEQYFGPGTRLTVT.